The clone carrying this T cell receptor (beta chain) was seen at least ten times. What it recognizes is unknown. The data are from a study of identical twins. Broader study findings: The abundant beta clonotypes from cord blood had fewer insertions, and memory repertoires had none of this.

CDR3 length: 15 residues. V shed 6 bases, J shed 4 bases, and the junction held 6 bases outside the gene matches. CDR1 WSHSY and CDR2 SAAADI come from the germline V gene. TCRdb itself ran the 5' RACE reads through MiXCR, one entry per CDR3 protein. The sample yields 700,000 or so distinct CDR3 sequences, 8.5% to 9% seen once. These sequences were also reported in another study, on yellow fever vaccine responses in identical twins.

The specimen was PBMCs. This clonotype originated in a woman younger than 30 in good health. V gene TRBV10-2 combines with J gene TRBJ2-2; 9 positions agree with TRBD1. CDR3 region: CASRGQGLSTGELFF. The CDR3 DNA sequence: TGCGCCAGCAGGGGACAGGGTTTGAGCACCGGGGAGCTGTTTTTT.